A selection of T cell receptor beta chains follows, all from one sample in a study of CD8 T cell repertoires and HIV-1 epitope variants. Only in-frame clones appear in the TCRdb table, and some are missing; sequencing was by immunoSEQ multiplex PCR. The table has over 90,000 clones, almost 75% seen once. The sequenced sample was uncultured baseline CD8+ T cells from peripheral blood mononuclear cells (PBMCs). The receptors stem from a male donor with HIV. Both conserved end residues are part of each CDR3. Each record gives: CDR3 length, J gene, D gene, V gene, clone size, CDR3 protein, CDR3 DNA. The D gene is left open where the match is weak. Only part of the rows carry a size: once, few, many, or a class if the clone is expanded.

13	TRBJ1-1	NA	TRBV29-1	NA	CSVDRQRNTEAFF	TGCAGCGTTGATAGACAGAGGAACACTGAAGCTTTCTTT
11	TRBJ2-7	NA	TRBV18	NA	CASSPANEQYF	TGTGCCAGCTCACCAGCGAACGAGCAGTACTTC
14	TRBJ2-1	NA	TRBV11-1	NA	CASSLAGLSGVQFF	TGTGCCAGCAGCTTAGCGGGGCTCTCGGGGGTGCAGTTCTTC
11	TRBJ2-5	NA	TRBV5-1	NA	CASSLEETQYF	TGCGCCAGCAGCTTGGAAGAGACCCAGTACTTC
15	TRBJ2-7	TRBD2	TRBV7-8	NA	CASSLLAGASYEQYF	TGTGCCAGCAGCTTGCTAGCGGGAGCCTCCTACGAGCAGTACTTC
14	TRBJ2-7	NA	TRBV28	few	CASRGVSETYEQYF	TGTGCCAGCAGAGGTGTAAGCGAAACCTACGAGCAGTACTTC
17	TRBJ2-3	TRBD2	TRBV4-2	NA	CASSHPEGGGATDTQYF	TGTGCCAGCAGCCACCCCGAGGGCGGGGGGGCCACAGATACGCAGTATTTT
14	TRBJ2-7	NA	TRBV6-1	NA	CASRVRLDSYEQYF	TGTGCCAGCAGAGTTAGACTTGACTCCTACGAGCAGTACTTC
14	TRBJ1-2	NA	TRBV15	NA	CATSRARGNYGYTF	TGTGCCACCAGCAGAGCGAGGGGTAACTATGGCTACACCTTC
17	TRBJ2-2	TRBD1	TRBV7-8	NA	CASSPSGQGINTGELFF	TGTGCCAGCAGCCCATCGGGACAGGGAATCAACACCGGGGAGCTGTTTTTT
16	TRBJ2-5	TRBD2	TRBV7-2	NA	CASSFGLAGEGETQYF	TGTGCCAGCAGCTTTGGACTAGCGGGAGAGGGAGAGACCCAGTACTTC
15	TRBJ2-7	NA	TRBV27	NA	CASSPQRGSAWEQYF	TGTGCCAGCAGTCCTCAGCGCGGGTCCGCCTGGGAGCAGTACTTC
15	TRBJ2-7	NA	TRBV2	few	CASSGLGLGSYEQYF	TGTGCCAGCAGTGGCCTAGGACTGGGCTCCTACGAGCAGTACTTC
14	TRBJ1-1	TRBD1	TRBV5-4	once	CASSLGTGFEEAFF	TGTGCCAGCAGCTTAGGGACAGGGTTTGAGGAAGCTTTCTTT
11	TRBJ1-3	NA	TRBV30	few	CAWSVVGASYF	TGTGCCTGGAGTGTCGTCGGGGCCAGCTATTTT
15	TRBJ2-7	NA	TRBV5-1	NA	CASSLIQGATYEQYF	TGCGCCAGCAGCTTAATACAGGGTGCGACTTACGAGCAGTACTTC
15	TRBJ2-6	NA	TRBV5-4	few	CASSLSRSGANVLTF	TGTGCCAGCAGCTTGAGCCGGTCTGGGGCCAACGTCCTGACTTTC
11	TRBJ1-2	NA	TRBV5-1	once	CASSFGHGYTF	TGCGCCAGCAGCTTTGGGCATGGCTACACCTTC
14	TRBJ2-5	TRBD2	TRBV9	NA	CASSVAPSGETQYF	TGTGCCAGCAGCGTAGCTCCTAGCGGTGAGACCCAGTACTTC
13	TRBJ1-4	TRBD1	TRBV6-1	NA	CASSRGLWEKLFF	TGTGCCAGCAGTAGGGGGCTTTGGGAAAAACTGTTTTTT
15	TRBJ2-5	NA	TRBV7-2	NA	CASSSAGIDQETQYF	TGTGCCAGCAGCTCCGCCGGGATAGATCAAGAGACCCAGTACTTC
15	TRBJ2-7	TRBD2	TRBV6-6	NA	CASLVAGGPNYEQYF	TGTGCCAGCTTAGTAGCGGGAGGGCCCAACTACGAGCAGTACTTC
13	TRBJ1-5	TRBD1	TRBV29-1	NA	CSAGQGYNQPQHF	TGCAGCGCCGGACAGGGGTACAATCAGCCCCAGCATTTT
14	TRBJ1-2	NA	TRBV14	NA	CASSQDGRNYGYTF	TGTGCCAGCAGCCAAGATGGGAGAAACTATGGCTACACCTTC
16	TRBJ2-1	NA	TRBV10-2	NA	CASSEVGGSVGNEQFF	TGCGCCAGCAGTGAAGTTGGAGGGAGTGTTGGCAATGAGCAGTTCTTC
16	TRBJ2-5	TRBD2	TRBV5-4	few	CASSQPGTTNGETQYF	TGTGCCAGCAGCCAGCCCGGGACTACCAATGGAGAGACCCAGTACTTC